The clone carrying this T cell receptor beta chain was seen just once. Its antigen is as yet unknown. Germline CDR1 LNHDA, CDR2 SQIVND (reference sequence). V lost 6 bases, J lost 2 bases, and 18 bases lay in between. The CDR3 consists of 16 residues. The sample is drawn from a study of Ad26.COV2.S vaccination and SARS-CoV-2 variants. Study in general: Donor was in the COV1001 Ad26.COV2.S trial arm. General observations from the study: Vaccinated individuals (as opposed to placebo recipients) had higher spike-specific TCR breadth.

Treatment denoted: 19 received Ad26.COV2.S at low or high dose, single or two shots; a few received placebo; per-sample allocation not given. The investigators took samples on day 63 after the first vaccine or placebo injection. The sample came from a Boston adult aged 18-55 years. Sequencing was performed with immunoSEQ multiplex PCR; in TCRdb, only in-frame clones are kept and a portion is missing. Of about 350,000 clones in the sample, about 88% were seen once. This specimen was peripheral blood, taken in a trial of Ad26.COV2.S vaccine versus placebo. The chain is built from TRBV19 and TRBJ2-3; D might be TRBD1 or TRBD2, each matching 7 bases. The TCR was taken from a person aged 18-65 years who received the Ad26.COV2.S COVID-19 vaccine or a placebo. For the CDR3, the DNA is TGTGCCAGTAGAACCAGGGGAGGGGGCCACACAGATACGCAGTATTTT. Its protein is CASRTRGGGHTDTQYF.